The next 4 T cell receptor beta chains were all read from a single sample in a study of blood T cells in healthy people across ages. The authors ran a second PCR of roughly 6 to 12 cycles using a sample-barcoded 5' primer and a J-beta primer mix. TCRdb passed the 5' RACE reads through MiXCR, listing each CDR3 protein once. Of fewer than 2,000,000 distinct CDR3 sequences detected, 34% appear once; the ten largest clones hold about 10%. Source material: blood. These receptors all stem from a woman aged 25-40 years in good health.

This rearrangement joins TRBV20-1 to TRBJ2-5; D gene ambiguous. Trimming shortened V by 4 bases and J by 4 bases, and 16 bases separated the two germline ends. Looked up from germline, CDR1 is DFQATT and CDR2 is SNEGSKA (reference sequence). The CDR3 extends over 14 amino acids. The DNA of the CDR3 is TGCAGTGCTACTCTCGATATGAAGGGAGAGACCCAGTACTTC. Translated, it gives CSATLDMKGETQYF.

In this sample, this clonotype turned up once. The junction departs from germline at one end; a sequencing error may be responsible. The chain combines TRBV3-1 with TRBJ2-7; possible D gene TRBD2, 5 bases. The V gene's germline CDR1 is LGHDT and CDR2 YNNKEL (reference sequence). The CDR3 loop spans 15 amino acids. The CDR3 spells CVSSQGGLATYEQYF. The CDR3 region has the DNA TGTGTCAGCAGCCAAGGAGGCCTAGCCACCTACGAGCAGTACTTC.

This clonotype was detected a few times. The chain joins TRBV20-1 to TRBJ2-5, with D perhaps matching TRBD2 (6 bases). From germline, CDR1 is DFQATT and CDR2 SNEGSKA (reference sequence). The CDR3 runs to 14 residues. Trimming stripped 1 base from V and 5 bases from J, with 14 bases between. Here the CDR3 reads CSARGVSGGETQYF. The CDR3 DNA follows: TGCAGTGCTAGAGGTGTTAGCGGTGGGGAGACCCAGTACTTC.

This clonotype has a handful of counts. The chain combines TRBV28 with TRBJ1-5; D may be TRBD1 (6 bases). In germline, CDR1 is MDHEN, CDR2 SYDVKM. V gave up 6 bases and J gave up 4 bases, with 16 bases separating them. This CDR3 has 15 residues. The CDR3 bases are TGTGCCAGCAGCCGCACTGGGACAAGTAATCAGCCCCAGCATTTT. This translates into CASSRTGTSNQPQHF.